These T cell receptor beta chains were read from a single sample in a study of cytomegalovirus exposure and HLA in healthy donors. Repertoires were generated with immunoSEQ multiplex PCR, while TCRdb's copy carries only in-frame clones and drops some. The top ten clones hold 4.5% to 6.5% of a sample with around 97,000 clones, over 8% of them seen once. Sequencing input: PBMCs. These receptors were taken from a middle-aged man in good health and CMV-seropositive. CDR3s leave out the opening cysteine and the closing phenylalanine or tryptophan.

V	J	CDR3
TRBV7-2	TRBJ2-1	ASSLVSSGLPKI
TRBV7-8	TRBJ2-1	ASSLPKQNEQF
TRBV5-1	TRBJ2-1	ASSSGRSYNEQF
TRBV5-4	TRBJ2-5	ASSTNRGNGETQY
TRBV7-8	TRBJ2-7	ASSLSGPYEQY
TRBV13	TRBJ2-7	ASSPRVGLNYEQY
TRBV7-8	TRBJ1-4	ASSLYNSATGDEKLF
TRBV5-1	TRBJ1-1	ASSAGQGMTEAF
TRBV7-9	TRBJ2-3	ASSLATGTGS
TRBV5-6	TRBJ2-1	ASSPTSGSSNEQF
TRBV7-2	TRBJ2-7	ASSRLAGGPYEQY
TRBV28	TRBJ1-5	ASRKQGGQPQH
TRBV25-1	TRBJ2-5	ASTRTGDRVKQY
TRBV10-2	TRBJ2-7	ASSTTYEQY
TRBV7-2	TRBJ2-3	ATRPLQGGNTQY
TRBV19	TRBJ2-7	ASVGGDRGRISYEQY
TRBV10-3	TRBJ2-7	AIMPTSGIDGSYEQY
TRBV15	TRBJ1-4	ATSRGFIRTVYATNEKLF
TRBV29-1	TRBJ2-2	SVAVDRGRPGELF
TRBV5-1	TRBJ2-5	ASSLADLETQY
TRBV29-1	TRBJ2-6	SVASGANVLT
TRBV7-2	TRBJ2-7	ASSLGASGRAGNEQY
TRBV7-9	TRBJ2-6	ASSLEGTGANVLT
TRBV7-2	TRBJ2-7	AGSFGGSSSYEQY
TRBV6-1	TRBJ1-5	ASSENTGPQPQH
TRBV2	TRBJ2-7	ASSGGPTYEQY
TRBV28	TRBJ1-1	ASSPWTGGSDEAF
TRBV6-6	TRBJ2-7	AVTTGAHEQY
TRBV9	TRBJ2-7	ASSPRTHSYEQY
TRBV19	TRBJ2-7	ASSIGAGTAFSYEQY
TRBV30	TRBJ1-6	AWSGLGSSYNSPLH
TRBV5-4	TRBJ1-1	ASTLGAVNTEAF
TRBV6-5	TRBJ2-2	ASSERESNTGELF
TRBV6-5	TRBJ2-7	ASSYSGTSPSYEQY
TRBV6-1	TRBJ2-3	ASNRDRGLTDTQY
TRBV2	TRBJ2-3	ASSQASSTDTQY
TRBV5-1	TRBJ1-3	ASSRESPGNTIY
TRBV2	TRBJ2-7	ASSERYLSYEQY
TRBV5-5	TRBJ1-4	ASSLATRGKLF
TRBV25-1	TRBJ1-4	ASANRGQDEKLF
TRBV5-1	TRBJ2-7	ASSSQGSGEQY
TRBV25-1	TRBJ2-3	ASSELGGPDTQY
TRBV10-2	TRBJ2-7	ASSRGRDSSYEQY
TRBV21-1	TRBJ1-4	ASSKGRSGNEKLF
TRBV10-2	TRBJ1-5	ASSVAGVDQPQH
TRBV28	TRBJ2-3	ASSFGQGRRTDTQY
TRBV2	TRBJ1-2	ASSGPGQGYGYT
TRBV6-5	TRBJ2-7	ASSYLGQDEQY
TRBV29-1	TRBJ1-5	SILFLDRRNSNQPQH
TRBV6-1	TRBJ1-1	ASSEEGKAF
TRBV9	TRBJ2-5	ASSGTSGTQETQY
TRBV5-8	TRBJ2-7	ASIQAKNEQY
TRBV6-5	TRBJ1-5	ASSPGQGRQPQH
TRBV6-5	TRBJ2-7	ASTKRRGAYEQY
TRBV7-8	TRBJ1-2	ASSPGRAYGYT
TRBV18	TRBJ2-3	ASSPDRVRGTDTQY
TRBV30	TRBJ2-7	AWSVGQVYEQY
TRBV6-5	NA	ASSSLLAGGPVEQY
TRBV5-1	TRBJ2-2	ASSSSGANTGELF